What follows are 25 T cell receptor beta chains derived from one specimen sequenced in a study of human T cells and chemical hapten exposure. TCRdb re-derived calls from the RACE reads in MiXCR, one entry per CDR3 protein. Here the sample spans about 89,000 distinct CDR3 sequences, 10% to 14% being singletons. Time point specified: pre-sensitization, week 0. Described treatment: therapeutic diphenylcyclopropenone sensitization with weekly scalp DPC. Sequences were derived from whole blood, sampled in connection with sensitization to the hapten diphenylcyclopropenone (DPC). The receptor set was obtained from an older woman with alopecia areata. Some clones in this sample may be carry-over from other donors' samples.

The V call is TRBV5-1, the J call TRBJ1-6; D possibly corresponds to TRBD1 (5 bases). Germline-derived CDR1 and CDR2 are SGHRS and YFSETQ. CDR3 length: 14 residues. V was pared by 1 base and J by 9 bases, with 11 bases between. CDR3 region: CASSLPDKASPLHF. The CDR3 bases are TGCGCCAGCAGCTTGCCGGACAAAGCTTCACCCCTCCACTTT.

This clonotype turned up a few times. The V call is TRBV2, the J call TRBJ2-7; D is possibly TRBD1 (5 bases). Trimming left V 7 bases short and J 2 bases short, with 6 bases between. The CDR3 consists of 11 residues. The germline V gene has CDR1 SNHLY and CDR2 FYNNEI. CDR3 sequence: CASKQAYEQYF. For the CDR3, the DNA is TGTGCCAGCAAACAGGCCTACGAGCAGTACTTC. Supplemented by reference TRBV2 and TRBJ2-7, the full variable domain reads EPEVTQTPSHQVTQMGQEVILRCVPISNHLYFYWYRQILGQKVEFLVSFYNNEISEKSEIFDDQFSVERPDGSNFTLKIRSTKLEDSAMYFCASKQAYEQYFGPGTRLTVT.

The chain has TRBV12-3 or TRBV12-4 and TRBJ1-2; 7 positions match TRBD1. Trimming removed 4 bases from V and 13 bases from J; junction bases left unmatched: 6. The CDR3 covers 11 residues. CDR3 DNA: TGTGCCAGCAGTTCGACAGGGACCGGCACCTTC. It is translated as CASSSTGTGTF.

CDR3 region: CSVEGDGAVRYGYTF. The CDR3 DNA sequence: TGCAGCGTTGAAGGGGACGGGGCGGTACGCTATGGCTACACCTTC. The chain combines TRBV29-1 with TRBJ1-2; TRBD1 might be the D (5 bases). Deletions cut 1 base from V and 4 bases from J, with 16 bases between. The CDR3 runs to 15 residues. Germline CDR1 reads SQVTM; CDR2 reads ANQGSEA. The whole variable domain, remainder taken from reference TRBV29-1 and TRBJ1-2, is SAVISQKPSRDICQRGTSLTIQCQVDSQVTMMFWYRQQPGQSLTLIATANQGSEATYESGFVIDKFPISRPNLTFSTLTVSNMSPEDSSIYLCSVEGDGAVRYGYTFGSGTRLTVV.

This clonotype was counted at least ten times. This chain links TRBV10-3 with TRBJ2-2, with a possible D match to TRBD1 (6 bases). Germline V gene data show CDR1 as ENHRY and CDR2 as SYGVKD. V lost 10 bases and J 2 bases, leaving 17 bases between the germline ends. The CDR3 consists of 15 residues. The CDR3 sequence: CATGERQANTGELFF. The CDR3 DNA reads TGTGCCACCGGAGAAAGACAGGCCAACACCGGGGAGCTGTTTTTT.

The chain employs TRBV12-3 or TRBV12-4 and TRBJ2-4; 8 bases align to TRBD1. Losses at the gene ends were 3 bases for V and 6 bases for J; bases not matched to a gene: 7. The CDR3 sequence is 15 residues long. In nucleotides, the CDR3 is TGTGCCAGCAGTTTTCATGAACAGGGGGGAAACATTCAGTACTTC. This gives the protein CASSFHEQGGNIQYF.

Ten or more counts support this clonotype. The chain couples TRBV15 to TRBJ1-5, with a weak D call TRBD1 (5 bases). Between the trimmed V and J ends, which lost 1 base and 4 bases, there was a span of 17 bases. The germline CDR1 and CDR2 sequences are LNHNV and YYDKDF (reference sequence). CDR3 length: 17 amino acids. CDR3 residues: CATSRGDGAVWNQPQHF. Written as DNA, the CDR3 is TGTGCCACCAGCAGAGGGGACGGGGCAGTTTGGAATCAGCCCCAGCATTTT.

V and J are TRBV5-1 and TRBJ1-1; D gene unclear. Trimming removed 3 bases from V and 0 bases from J, with 9 bases in between. The germline V gene has CDR1 SGHRS and CDR2 YFSETQ. The CDR3 sequence is 14 residues long. The CDR3 protein is CASSYQSMNTEAFF. The CDR3 bases are TGCGCCAGCAGCTATCAGAGCATGAACACTGAAGCTTTCTTT.

V usage is TRBV2 and J usage is TRBJ1-2; D call uncertain. CDR3 length: 15 residues. Looked up from germline, CDR1 is SNHLY and CDR2 is FYNNEI. The ends were cut back, 2 bases at V and 4 bases at J, with 14 bases in the middle. CDR3 nucleotides: TGTGCCAGCAGTGAAACCCCAGGAGATCTCTATGGCTACACCTTC. Translating it yields CASSETPGDLYGYTF.

This clonotype was seen at least ten times. The chain joins TRBV20-1 to TRBJ2-6, with 9 nucleotides matching TRBD1. The CDR3 spans 16 residues. Trimming took 6 bases from V and 0 from J; bases not matched to a gene: 6. Germline CDR1 reads DFQATT; CDR2 reads SNEGSKA (reference sequence). The CDR3 DNA reads as TGCAGTGCAGGGACAGGGCTTATCTCTGGGGCCAACGTCCTGACTTTC. Residues: CSAGTGLISGANVLTF.

This chain joins TRBV12-3 or TRBV12-4 and TRBJ1-2, with no clear D. Trimming cost V 2 bases and J 5 bases, with 9 bases left between them. This CDR3 is 13 amino acids long. The CDR3 loop is CASSLPPAYGYTF. The CDR3 DNA sequence: TGTGCCAGCAGTTTACCTCCCGCGTATGGCTACACCTTC.

This clonotype has ten or more counts. The chain joins TRBV9 to TRBJ2-1, with 8 bases that match TRBD2. CDR3 length: 15 amino acids. Germline trimming cut 3 bases from V and 2 bases from J; bases unmatched to any gene: 4. CDR1 is SGDLS, CDR2 YYNGEE, per germline. This CDR3 is CASSEGGGTYNEQFF. Here the CDR3 DNA reads TGTGCCAGCAGCGAGGGCGGGGGGACCTACAATGAGCAGTTCTTC.

This clonotype showed up many times. The chain is built from TRBV7-3 and TRBJ2-5, with TRBD2 matching over 11 bases. V trimming: 4 bases; J trimming: 3 bases; junction bases outside the gene matches: 10. The CDR3 has 17 amino acids. CDR1 is SGHTA and CDR2 is FQGTGA in the germline V gene. CDR3 sequence: CASSSRGLAGGEETQYF. The CDR3 DNA sequence: TGTGCCAGCAGCTCCCGGGGGCTAGCGGGGGGCGAAGAGACCCAGTACTTC.

This sequence joins TRBV7-2 and TRBJ2-7; no firm D call. This CDR3 spans 14 amino acids. V was pared by 3 bases and J by 3 bases, with 12 bases between. Per germline, CDR1 SGHTA and CDR2 FQGNSA. CDR3 sequence (DNA): TGTGCCAGCAGCTTGACCCCCGAGGACTACGAGCAGTACTTC. It translates to CASSLTPEDYEQYF.

This clonotype was detected many times. This sequence joins TRBV6-4 and TRBJ1-1, with D hard to call. V shed 2 bases and J shed 1 base, with 17 bases lying between them. The CDR3 contains 17 residues. CDR1 and CDR2 (germline): MRHNA, SNTAGT. CDR3 loop: CASSDPPRIGGNTEAFF. The CDR3 DNA reads TGTGCCAGCAGTGACCCCCCAAGAATAGGCGGGAACACTGAAGCTTTCTTT.

This clonotype has a handful of counts. CDR3 sequence reads: CASRQGVDTQYF. DNA of the CDR3: TGTGCCAGCAGACAGGGAGTAGATACGCAGTATTTT. The V call is TRBV3-1, the J call TRBJ2-3; a weak D match, TRBD1 (6 bases). V lost 6 bases to trimming and J lost 5 bases, with 9 bases between them. Germline V gene sequence: CDR1 LGHDT, CDR2 YNNKEL (reference sequence). The CDR3 totals 12 residues.

This clonotype was detected only a few times. The chain carries TRBV20-1 and TRBJ2-7; D is ambiguous. Trimming left V 0 bases short and J 3 bases short, with 3 bases between. Per germline, CDR1 DFQATT and CDR2 SNEGSKA (reference sequence). The length of the CDR3 is 11 residues. The CDR3 DNA reads TGCAGTGCTAGAGAGGGCTACGAGCAGTACTTC. Translation gives CSAREGYEQYF.

This clonotype was recorded at least ten times. The V call is TRBV7-9, the J call TRBJ2-1; 13 bases match TRBD2. The CDR3 loop spans 16 amino acids. Germline lookup yields CDR1 SEHNR and CDR2 FQNEAQ (reference sequence). Trimming at V came to 5 bases and at J to 6 bases, leaving 7 bases not matched to a gene. The CDR3 nucleotides read TGTGCCAGCAGCCCAACTAGCGGGGGGGCCAGCAATGAGCAGTTCTTC. This sequence encodes CASSPTSGGASNEQFF.

This clonotype was counted at least ten times. J is TRBJ1-4 and V is TRBV6-1, with a tentative D call TRBD1 (6 bases). CDR1 and CDR2 (germline): MNHNS, SASEGT. The V end was cut by 6 bases, the J end by 0 bases, with 11 bases between. The CDR3 totals 15 residues. The CDR3 spells CASRPGQTTNEKLFF. CDR3 sequence (DNA): TGTGCCAGCAGGCCCGGACAGACAACTAATGAAAAACTGTTTTTT.

This clonotype showed up just a few times. The J gene is TRBJ1-2, the V gene TRBV11-2; weak D call: TRBD1 (6 bases). Trimming removed 5 bases at V and 4 bases at J, with 11 bases between. The germline V gene encodes CDR1 SGHAT and CDR2 FQNNGV. The CDR3 length is 13 residues. DNA for the CDR3: TGTGCCAGCAGCAGTGACAGGAGCTATGGCTACACCTTC. This translates into CASSSDRSYGYTF. Together with reference TRBV11-2 and TRBJ1-2, the CDR3 gives the full variable domain: EAGVAQSPRYKIIEKRQSVAFWCNPISGHATLYWYQQILGQGPKLLIQFQNNGVVDDSQLPKDRFSAERLKGVDSTLKIQPAKLEDSAVYLCASSSDRSYGYTFGSGTRLTVV.

V usage is TRBV12-5 and J usage is TRBJ2-5; a weak D match, TRBD2 (5 bases). This CDR3 is 12 amino acids long. Germline CDR1 and CDR2: LGHNT and FRNRAP. V lost 3 bases and J 5 bases, leaving 7 bases between the germline ends. The CDR3 here is CASGFGEETQYF. CDR3 nucleotide sequence: TGTGCTAGTGGTTTCGGGGAGGAGACCCAGTACTTC.

This clonotype was counted ten times or more. The rearrangement links TRBV23-1 to TRBJ2-7, with D possibly being TRBD1 (5 bases). TRBV23-1 is an ORF, with its function uncertain. This CDR3 has 14 residues. V was clipped by 6 bases and J by 5 bases, with 17 bases between them. The DNA for the CDR3 is TGCGCCAGCAGCCAGGGAACTTTGGAAAACGAGCAGTACTTC. The encoded protein is CASSQGTLENEQYF.

This clonotype was seen a handful of times. The V and J genes are TRBV18 and TRBJ2-1, with TRBD2 identical over 8 bases. The CDR3 totals 17 residues. Germline lookup yields CDR1 KGHSH and CDR2 LQKENI. The V and J ends lost 0 bases and 4 bases, in that order; junction bases with no gene match: 8. In DNA, the CDR3 is TGTGCCAGCTCACCACCGATGGGCGGGGGGAAATACAATGAGCAGTTCTTC. Residues: CASSPPMGGGKYNEQFF. The full variable domain, completed using reference TRBV18 and TRBJ2-1, is NAGVMQNPRHLVRRRGQEARLRCSPMKGHSHVYWYRQLPEEGLKFMVYLQKENIIDESGMPKERFSAEFPKEGPSILRIQQVVRGDSAAYFCASSPPMGGGKYNEQFFGPGTRLTVL.

This clonotype has at least ten counts. The gene calls are TRBV6-5 and TRBJ1-3; no reliable D call. The CDR3 has 19 amino acids. CDR1 and CDR2 (germline): MNHEY, SVGAGI. Trimming removed 6 bases at V and 0 bases at J, with 24 bases between. The CDR3: CASRAGGIYHDDSGNTIYF. CDR3 DNA: TGTGCCAGCAGGGCGGGAGGGATCTACCACGACGACTCTGGAAACACCATATATTTT.

This clonotype showed up many times. This chain uses TRBV18 with TRBJ2-3; the match to TRBD2 covers 8 bases. The CDR3 sequence is 16 residues long. Germline V gene sequence: CDR1 KGHSH, CDR2 LQKENI. V lost 5 bases to trimming and J lost 2 bases; unmatched junction nucleotides: 9. The CDR3 region has the DNA TGTGCCAGCTCAAGAACTAGCGGACTCTCCACAGATACGCAGTATTTT. The encoded protein is CASSRTSGLSTDTQYF.